This T cell receptor (beta chain) was sequenced during a study of T cells in localized non-small cell lung cancer. The CDR3 is 14 amino acids. Germline V CDR1 and CDR2: MNHEY, SVGAGI. Trimming took 6 bases from V and 5 from J; bases not matched to a gene: 7. Whole-study results and caveats: Compared with tumor, uninvolved adjacent lung displayed greater T cell clonality, ranking highest overall. Detection in adjacent lung was observed for a median approximately 53 of the top 100 tumor clones.

The count of this clone is one. Its cognate antigen is unknown. Clones were read by immunoSEQ multiplex PCR, and TCRdb kept only the in-frame ones, dropping some. The data hold tens of thousands of clones, with 90% observed a single time. This chain uses TRBV6-5 with TRBJ1-2, with TRBD1 matching 9 bases. The source was peripheral blood, collected before any cancer treatment. The clonotype originates from a woman aged 40-69 years with stage I lung adenocarcinoma. CDR3 amino acids: CASRPGQGIYGYTF. The CDR3 DNA sequence: TGTGCCAGCAGGCCGGGACAGGGAATTTATGGCTACACCTTC.